This passage covers 18 T cell receptor beta chains from one sample sequenced in a study of spatial heterogeneity in lung cancer. Noted time point: sample taken at primary tumor resection. Whole RNA came from tumor, nontumor lung or frozen PBMC and was sequenced without being sorted. TCRdb fed the 5' RACE reads into MiXCR, producing one record per CDR3 protein. There are some 50,000 distinct CDR3 sequences in the sample; about 7.4% occur only once, and roughly an eighth lies in the top ten. The sequenced sample was PBMCs, obtained at surgery. The source is a female donor with early-stage non-small cell lung cancer.

This clonotype was recorded at least ten times. The chain links TRBV13 to TRBJ2-7; TRBD1 aligns across 8 bases. Trimming removed 5 bases from V and 3 bases from J; junction bases left unmatched: 3. CDR1 and CDR2 (germline): PRHDT, FYEKMQ (reference sequence). The CDR3 spans 13 residues. CDR3 sequence (DNA): TGTGCCAGCAGCCCGGGGACAGGCTACGAGCAGTACTTC. Encoded protein: CASSPGTGYEQYF.

This clonotype occurred many times. The J gene is TRBJ2-7, the V gene TRBV29-1; 10 positions match TRBD1. Per the germline V gene, CDR1 is SQVTM and CDR2 is ANQGSEA. CDR3 size: 14 residues. With 4 bases clipped from V and 3 bases from J, the junction kept 6 bases outside the gene matches. The CDR3: CSVVLGQGSYEQYF. CDR3 bases: TGCAGCGTTGTTTTGGGACAGGGGAGCTACGAGCAGTACTTC.

This clonotype showed up many times. J is TRBJ1-6 and V is TRBV7-9, with D unclear. CDR1 SEHNR and CDR2 FQNEAQ come from the germline V gene (reference sequence). The CDR3 spans 14 residues. V gave up 5 bases and J gave up 10 bases, with 15 bases separating them. The CDR3 DNA follows: TGTGCCAGCAGCACCTCCGTGTGGGTATCACCCCTCCACTTT. Its protein product is CASSTSVWVSPLHF.

This clonotype was seen repeatedly, ten times or more. The gene calls are TRBV5-1 and TRBJ2-5; D not certain. Germline V gene sequence: CDR1 SGHRS, CDR2 YFSETQ. V lost 1 base and J lost 5, with 6 bases in between. The CDR3 totals 12 residues. CDR3 in DNA: TGCGCCAGCAGCTTGAACCTCGAGACCCAGTACTTC. It specifies CASSLNLETQYF.

V gene TRBV4-2 combines with J gene TRBJ2-3, with TRBD2 as a possible D gene (6 bases). Germline-derived CDR1 and CDR2 are LGHNA and YNFKEQ. This CDR3 has 16 amino acids. V lost 4 bases and J 1 base, leaving 15 bases between the germline ends. The CDR3 bases are TGTGCCAGCAGCCCGACCTGGGGGGTCCGCACAGATACGCAGTATTTT. Protein: CASSPTWGVRTDTQYF.

This clonotype was seen more than once but under ten times. The V gene is TRBV23-1, the J gene TRBJ2-1; a weak D match, TRBD2 (7 bases). TRBV23-1 is known as an ORF, though its function is uncertain. The CDR3 has 15 residues. V dropped 6 bases and J dropped 8 bases, with 20 bases sitting between them. CDR3: CASRDRVGGADEQFF. The CDR3 DNA follows: TGCGCCAGCAGGGACCGGGTGGGGGGGGCCGATGAGCAGTTCTTC.

The rearrangement uses TRBV5-8 and TRBJ2-5; D gene unclear. V was shortened by 1 base and J by 1 base, with 8 bases between the two germline ends. Germline values: CDR1 SGHTS, CDR2 YDEGEE. This CDR3 spans 14 amino acids. CDR3 sequence: CASSLYAFQETQYF. In DNA, the CDR3 is TGTGCCAGCAGCTTGTACGCGTTCCAAGAGACCCAGTACTTC.

This clonotype was picked up many times. The V gene is TRBV20-1, the J gene TRBJ2-3; 10 bases align to TRBD2. With 6 bases clipped from V and 0 bases from J, the junction kept 15 bases outside the gene matches. The length of the CDR3 is 18 residues. Germline V lookup: CDR1 DFQATT, CDR2 SNEGSKA (reference sequence). The CDR3 loop is CSAARLAGLDTSTDTQYF. The CDR3, as DNA: TGCAGTGCCGCGAGACTAGCGGGTTTAGATACTAGCACAGATACGCAGTATTTT.

This clonotype has at least ten counts. The rearrangement joins TRBV29-1 to TRBJ1-1, with 8 bases that match TRBD1. The germline V gene has CDR1 SQVTM and CDR2 ANQGSEA. V trimming: 7 bases; J trimming: 4 bases; junction bases outside the gene matches: 2. The CDR3 is made up of 11 amino acids. The CDR3 loop reads CSGQGFTEAFF. For the CDR3, the DNA is TGCAGCGGACAGGGGTTCACTGAAGCTTTCTTT.

The genes are TRBV6-5 and TRBJ2-1; possibly TRBD2 for D (5 bases). Looked up from germline, CDR1 is MNHEY and CDR2 is SVGAGI. Trimming cost V 6 bases and J 7 bases, with 16 bases left between them. CDR3 length: 14 amino acids. In nucleotides, the CDR3 is TGTGCCAGCAGCCCCGGGGTTCGGAGGAATGAGCAGTTCTTC. Translation: CASSPGVRRNEQFF.

This clonotype was detected a few times. The chain recombines TRBV28 with TRBJ1-2; 7 bases map to TRBD1. Germline loops: CDR1 MDHEN, CDR2 SYDVKM. The CDR3 covers 14 residues. V shed 8 bases and J 8 bases; nucleotides not matched to a gene: 14. Written as DNA, the CDR3 is TGTGCCAGCCGCGTACCGGGACAGATCGGAGGCTACACCTTC. Translating gives CASRVPGQIGGYTF.

J is TRBJ2-2 and V is TRBV27, with a weak D call TRBD2 (6 bases). The CDR3 contains 16 residues. Germline loops: CDR1 MNHEY, CDR2 SMNVEV (reference sequence). The V end lost 6 bases, the J end lost 6 bases, and 20 bases lay between the germline ends. CDR3 sequence reads: CASSNPTSLYAGELFF. CDR3 coding DNA: TGTGCCAGCAGCAACCCGACTAGTTTGTACGCCGGGGAGCTGTTTTTT.

V usage is TRBV19 and J usage is TRBJ1-5; 7 bases match TRBD1. This CDR3 spans 17 amino acids. J gave up 2 bases and V 3 bases, and 10 bases lay outside the gene matches. Germline CDR1 LNHDA, CDR2 SQIVND (reference sequence). CDR3 DNA: TGTGCCAGTAGTATGATCACAGGGGCCCTTGGCAATCAGCCCCAGCATTTT. Translation: CASSMITGALGNQPQHF.

This chain connects TRBV20-1 to TRBJ2-4; a weak D match, TRBD2 (7 bases). The CDR3 runs to 18 residues. Germline V gene data show CDR1 as DFQATT and CDR2 as SNEGSKA (reference sequence). Trimming shortened V by 4 bases and J by 1 base, and 23 bases separated the two germline ends. The CDR3 region has the DNA TGCAGTGCTATCGGGGGAGGGAGGGGGGAAGCGGCCAAAAACATTCAGTACTTC. Encoded protein: CSAIGGGRGEAAKNIQYF.

Only a few counts were recorded for this clonotype. CDR3 protein: CASSPRSLELFF. The CDR3 DNA reads as TGTGCCAGCAGTCCCCGGTCTCTGGAGCTGTTTTTT. V and J are TRBV12-3 or TRBV12-4 and TRBJ2-2; no firm D call. Between the trimmed V and J ends, which lost 5 bases and 10 bases, there was a span of 11 bases. The CDR3 is made up of 12 amino acids.

This clonotype has a count of ten or more. V and J are TRBV29-1 and TRBJ2-2; tentative D call: TRBD1 (6 bases). The V gene's germline CDR1 is SQVTM and CDR2 ANQGSEA. Trimming cost V 5 bases and J 3 bases, with 7 bases left between them. The CDR3 is made up of 12 amino acids. The CDR3 spells CSVKGDTGELFF. The DNA for the CDR3 is TGCAGCGTTAAGGGGGACACCGGGGAGCTGTTTTTT.

The V and J genes are TRBV7-2 and TRBJ1-5; no reliable D call. Germline CDR1 SGHTA, CDR2 FQGNSA. CDR3 length equals 12 residues. The V gene lost 1 base and the J gene lost 8 bases, with 6 bases spanning the gap. CDR3: CASSLDRKPQHF. The CDR3 bases are TGTGCCAGCAGCTTAGACCGAAAGCCCCAGCATTTT.

The V gene is TRBV4-3, the J gene TRBJ2-2; D is perhaps TRBD1 (5 bases). The germline CDR1 and CDR2 sequences are LGHNA and YSLEER. V was pared by 1 base and J by 4 bases, with 10 bases between. This CDR3 region has 15 residues. CDR3 coding DNA: TGCGCCAGCAGCCAAGTAGGGGTCGGCACCGGGGAGCTGTTTTTT. Its protein product is CASSQVGVGTGELFF.